Listed here are 21 T cell receptor beta chains from one sample, sequenced in a study of technical replicates of blood from a few donors (dated by TCRdb to 2017 to 2019). Libraries were prepared through the immunoSEQ multiplex PCR assay. In TCRdb, the immuneACCESS table is reduced to in-frame sequences with V and J assigned. These tables do not hold every clone; where another copy was compared, an unresolved V gene accounts for under half, and the others remain unexplained. This sample lists 80,000 or so clones; under 97% were detected once. More than 0.35% of the sample is taken by the ten largest. Material: T cells isolated from PBMCs. The receptors stem from a human donor in good health.

The rearrangement links TRBV19 to TRBJ1-5; 8 bases align to TRBD1. The germline CDR1 and CDR2 sequences are LNHDA and SQIVND (reference sequence). Germline trimming cut 4 bases from V and 6 bases from J; bases unmatched to any gene: 11. The CDR3 is 16 amino acids. CDR3 protein: CASSKVPGGETQPQHF. The CDR3 nucleotides read TGTGCCAGTAGTAAAGTTCCAGGGGGCGAGACTCAGCCCCAGCATTTT.

J is TRBJ2-5 and V is TRBV11-2; TRBD2 might be the D (5 bases). Germline lookup yields CDR1 SGHAT and CDR2 FQNNGV. V was cut by 2 bases and J by 1 base, with 11 bases left in between. The CDR3 sequence is 15 residues long. DNA for the CDR3: TGTGCCAGCAGCTTACTGAGCGGCGTCCAAGAGACCCAGTACTTC. Amino acids: CASSLLSGVQETQYF.

CDR3 sequence (DNA): TGCGCCAGCAGCCAAGATCCAGGTAAAGCTGAAGCTTTCTTT. Its protein product is CASSQDPGKAEAFF. The chain combines TRBV4-3 with TRBJ1-1, with D unclear. V gave up 0 bases and J gave up 6 bases, with 11 bases separating them. CDR1 and CDR2 from the germline V gene are LGHNA and YSLEER. This CDR3 is built from 14 residues.

The rearrangement links TRBV4-1 to TRBJ2-7; 8 bases fit TRBD1. In germline, CDR1 is MGHRA, CDR2 YSYEKL. The V segment lost 0 bases and the J segment 2 bases; nucleotides outside the gene matches: 0. There are 14 residues in the CDR3. CDR3 nucleotide sequence: TGCGCCAGCAGCCAAGACAGGGGGCCCTACGAGCAGTACTTC. Translation: CASSQDRGPYEQYF.

The chain carries TRBV28 and TRBJ2-7; 8 bases fit TRBD2. CDR1 and CDR2 (germline): MDHEN, SYDVKM. J lost 0 bases, V lost 8 bases, and 6 bases had no gene match. The CDR3 runs 14 residues. CDR3 amino acids: CASGLAGSSYEQYF. CDR3 coding DNA: TGTGCCAGCGGCCTAGCGGGTAGCTCCTACGAGCAGTACTTC.

This chain uses TRBV10-3 with TRBJ1-2, with a tentative D call TRBD1 (6 bases). Germline CDR1 and CDR2: ENHRY and SYGVKD. The V gene lost 4 bases and the J gene lost 6 bases, with 12 bases spanning the gap. This CDR3 has 13 residues. CDR3 amino acids: CAISVAGENGYTF. DNA of the CDR3: TGTGCCATCAGTGTAGCAGGGGAGAATGGCTACACCTTC.

This chain joins TRBV21-1 and TRBJ1-1; whether TRBD1, the table's D call, matches the DNA was not checked. TRBV21-1 is noted as a pseudogene. The CDR3 spans 15 residues. The CDR3 DNA is TGTGCCAGCAGCACCCACAGCATTACAAACACTGAAGCTTTCTTT. It yields the protein CASSTHSITNTEAFF.

The genes are TRBV2 and TRBJ2-7; no clear D. Trimming pared 0 bases from V and 7 bases from J, leaving 10 bases between. The CDR3 has 13 residues. CDR1 SNHLY and CDR2 FYNNEI come from the germline V gene. CDR3 bases: TGTGCCAGCAGTGAAGCACCCATGCGAGAGCAGTACTTC. Protein: CASSEAPMREQYF.

The chain carries TRBV19 and TRBJ2-7; the match to TRBD2 covers 11 bases. The V segment lost 3 bases and the J segment 5 bases; nucleotides outside the gene matches: 9. This CDR3 spans 16 amino acids. Per germline, CDR1 LNHDA and CDR2 SQIVND (reference sequence). The CDR3 sequence is CASSILGLAGKDEQYF. DNA of the CDR3: TGTGCCAGTAGTATCCTAGGACTAGCGGGTAAAGACGAGCAGTACTTC. Filled out from reference TRBV19 and TRBJ2-7, the complete variable domain reads DGGITQSPKYLFRKEGQNVTLSCEQNLNHDAMYWYRQDPGQGLRLIYYSQIVNDFQKGDIAEGYSVSREKKESFPLTVTSAQKNPTAFYLCASSILGLAGKDEQYFGPGTRLTVT.

CDR3 residues: CASRGLAGGYYEQYF. The CDR3 nucleotides read TGTGCCAGCAGGGGACTAGCGGGAGGTTACTACGAGCAGTACTTC. The chain has TRBV6-5 and TRBJ2-7, with 15 bases aligning to TRBD2. Looked up from germline, CDR1 is MNHEY and CDR2 is SVGAGI. The V segment lost 6 bases and the J segment 3 bases; nucleotides outside the gene matches: 3. CDR3 length: 15 amino acids.

The chain links TRBV9 to TRBJ2-3; D is unresolved. The germline CDR1 and CDR2 sequences are SGDLS and YYNGEE. Trimming left V 0 bases short and J 3 bases short, with 11 bases between. The CDR3 has 15 residues. In DNA, the CDR3 is TGTGCCAGCAGCGTAGAACCAATACGGACAGATACGCAGTATTTT. Its protein product is CASSVEPIRTDTQYF.

This chain connects TRBV5-4 to TRBJ1-5; a weak D match, TRBD1 (6 bases). This CDR3 has 15 amino acids. CDR1 and CDR2 from the germline V gene are SGHNT and YYREEE (reference sequence). V gave up 0 bases and J gave up 3 bases, with 10 bases separating them. In DNA form, the CDR3 reads TGTGCCAGCAGCTTGGCAGGGGCTCACAATCAGCCCCAGCATTTT. It is translated as CASSLAGAHNQPQHF.

For the CDR3, the DNA is TGTGCCAGCAGCCAAGTACTAGACTTGGCCAAAAACATTCAGTACTTC. The encoded protein is CASSQVLDLAKNIQYF. The chain is built from TRBV4-2 and TRBJ2-4, with a weak D call TRBD2 (5 bases). The CDR3 runs to 16 residues. Trimming pared 1 base from V and 1 base from J, leaving 11 bases between. CDR1 and CDR2 (germline): LGHNA, YNFKEQ.

The sample holds one count of this clone. V gene TRBV27 combines with J gene TRBJ1-5, with TRBD1 matching 7 bases. The CDR3 extends over 16 amino acids. The junction had 12 bases not matched to a gene; V was cut back by 5 bases and J by 5 bases. Per germline, CDR1 MNHEY and CDR2 SMNVEV (reference sequence). The CDR3: CASSPSTGQVDQPQHF. CDR3 nucleotides: TGTGCCAGCAGTCCGAGTACTGGACAGGTCGATCAGCCCCAGCATTTT.

The V gene is TRBV7-9, the J gene TRBJ2-5; D ambiguous. V dropped 4 bases and J dropped 4 bases, with 25 bases sitting between them. CDR3 size: 18 residues. Germline lookup yields CDR1 SEHNR and CDR2 FQNEAQ (reference sequence). The CDR3 bases are TGTGCCAGCAGCTCAGACTTTCCCGGCGCAGTAGAGGCAGAGACCCAGTACTTC. It specifies CASSSDFPGAVEAETQYF.

This clone was recorded once. V usage is TRBV5-1 and J usage is TRBJ1-6; possibly TRBD1 for D (5 bases). This CDR3 spans 11 amino acids. V was cut by 0 bases and J by 16 bases, with 8 bases left in between. CDR1 is SGHRS and CDR2 is YFSETQ in the germline V gene. The CDR3 region is CASSLEGALHF. As DNA, the CDR3 is TGCGCCAGCAGCTTGGAAGGGGCACTCCACTTT.

The chain is built from TRBV10-2 and TRBJ2-1; TRBD1 matches 7 bases. V was clipped by 6 bases and J by 6 bases; unmatched bases: 5. CDR1 and CDR2 (germline): WSHSY, SAAADI. The CDR3 runs 13 residues. The DNA of the CDR3 is TGCGCCAGCAGGCGACAGGGTTCCAATGAGCAGTTCTTC. Amino acids: CASRRQGSNEQFF.

The J gene is TRBJ2-1, the V gene TRBV5-1; D perhaps matches TRBD2 (5 bases). The V end lost 0 bases, the J end lost 0 bases, and 10 bases lay between the germline ends. CDR3 length: 16 amino acids. In germline, CDR1 is SGHRS, CDR2 YFSETQ. The CDR3 DNA follows: TGCGCCAGCAGCTTGGCCTCGCGGGCCTCCTACAATGAGCAGTTCTTC. Translation gives CASSLASRASYNEQFF. Using reference TRBV5-1 and TRBJ2-1 for the parts outside the CDR3, the full variable domain is KAGVTQTPRYLIKTRGQQVTLSCSPISGHRSVSWYQQTPGQGLQFLFEYFSETQRNKGNFPGRFSGRQFSNSRSEMNVSTLELGDSALYLCASSLASRASYNEQFFGPGTRLTVL.

This chain joins TRBV10-3 and TRBJ2-5; D gene uncertain. V was trimmed by 0 bases and J by 4 bases, leaving 6 bases between them. CDR1 and CDR2 (germline): ENHRY, SYGVKD. This CDR3 has 13 amino acids. In nucleotides, the CDR3 is TGTGCCATCAGTGAGTCCGGAGTAGAGACCCAGTACTTC. It encodes CAISESGVETQYF.

This rearrangement joins TRBV5-1 to TRBJ2-2; the D is unclear. V lost 4 bases, J lost 2 bases, and 12 bases lay in between. CDR1 SGHRS and CDR2 YFSETQ come from the germline V gene. This CDR3 is 15 amino acids long. CDR3 region: CASSPRVFNTGELFF. The CDR3 coding sequence is TGCGCCAGCAGCCCCCGGGTCTTTAACACCGGGGAGCTGTTTTTT.

This clone was seen a single time. The chain has TRBV6-1 and TRBJ2-5, with 8 bases aligning to TRBD1. The CDR3 extends over 17 amino acids. After removal of 2 bases from V and 0 bases from J, the junction contained 8 bases not matched to a gene. The germline gives CDR1 MNHNS, CDR2 SASEGT. The CDR3 loop reads CASSEFRTGPYQETQYF. The CDR3 DNA is TGTGCCAGCAGTGAATTCAGGACAGGGCCTTACCAAGAGACCCAGTACTTC.